This T cell receptor beta chain was sequenced during a study of preoperative IRX-2 immunotherapy in early breast cancer. This clone appeared a few times. The table came from immunoSEQ multiplex PCR; TCRdb's copy has only in-frame clones and leaves some out. The sample shows about 19,000 clones, around 85% of them seen only once. The CDR3 consists of 14 residues. V dropped 10 bases and J dropped 0 bases, with 16 bases sitting between them. Per germline, CDR1 ENHRY and CDR2 SYGVKD. Treatment in this sample: preoperative locoregional IRX-2 cytokine immunotherapy. This phase Ib study tested locoregional IRX-2 cytokine immunotherapy given before surgery.

Source: lymph node tissue, taken after IRX-2 immunotherapy. The chain has TRBV10-3 and TRBJ2-7; D might be TRBD2 (6 bases). The sequence was obtained from a human donor with breast cancer. CDR3 in amino acids: CASGERVGSYEQYF. The CDR3, as DNA: TGTGCCAGCGGGGAGCGGGTGGGCTCCTACGAGCAGTACTTC.